The 26 T cell receptor beta chains listed next were all sequenced from one sample in a study of cytomegalovirus exposure and HLA in healthy donors. The PCR used 60 Vbeta and 13 Jbeta primers. Profiled with immunoSEQ multiplex PCR; TCRdb holds only in-frame clones, not every one. Here the sample table reports around 140,000 clones. The sample was PBMCs. These receptors came from a woman in her thirties or forties in good health and CMV-seronegative.

This rearrangement joins TRBV7-2 to TRBJ1-2; TRBD1 matches 10 bases. This CDR3 is built from 14 residues. The V and J ends lost 5 bases and 5 bases, in that order; junction bases with no gene match: 5. Germline V gene sequence: CDR1 SGHTA, CDR2 FQGNSA. CDR3 in DNA: TGTGCCAGCAGCGCAGGGACAGGGGTATATGGCTACACCTTC. It specifies CASSAGTGVYGYTF.

The chain recombines TRBV5-1 with TRBJ2-5; D is possibly TRBD2 (6 bases). CDR3 length: 13 amino acids. Trimming took off 0 bases at V and 3 bases at J, with 6 bases between the two ends. Germline CDR1 SGHRS, CDR2 YFSETQ. CDR3 nucleotides: TGCGCCAGCAGCTTGGGACTAGAAGAGACCCAGTACTTC. It specifies CASSLGLEETQYF. Complete variable domain (other parts from reference TRBV5-1 and TRBJ2-5): KAGVTQTPRYLIKTRGQQVTLSCSPISGHRSVSWYQQTPGQGLQFLFEYFSETQRNKGNFPGRFSGRQFSNSRSEMNVSTLELGDSALYLCASSLGLEETQYFGPGTRLLVL.

The V call is TRBV5-1, the J call TRBJ2-4; TRBD2 matches at 9 bases. Germline CDR1 SGHRS, CDR2 YFSETQ. This CDR3 has 14 residues. Unmatched junction bases numbered 8, after V lost 4 bases and J lost 9 bases. This chain's CDR3 is CASSLGGAGGIQYF. CDR3 nucleotides: TGCGCCAGCAGCCTGGGGGGAGCGGGGGGCATTCAGTACTTC. Supplemented by reference TRBV5-1 and TRBJ2-4, the full variable domain reads KAGVTQTPRYLIKTRGQQVTLSCSPISGHRSVSWYQQTPGQGLQFLFEYFSETQRNKGNFPGRFSGRQFSNSRSEMNVSTLELGDSALYLCASSLGGAGGIQYFGAGTRLSVL.

The chain recombines TRBV2 with TRBJ1-1; D is undetermined. CDR1 SNHLY and CDR2 FYNNEI come from the germline V gene. There are 13 residues in the CDR3. V lost 4 bases and J 5 bases, leaving 11 bases between the germline ends. The CDR3 reads CASSVRGRTEAFF. The CDR3 region has the DNA TGTGCCAGCAGTGTTCGGGGTCGGACTGAAGCTTTCTTT.

The rearrangement joins TRBV6-6 to TRBJ1-2; 9 nucleotides line up with TRBD1. V trimming: 2 bases; J trimming: 1 base; junction bases outside the gene matches: 5. CDR3 length: 16 residues. The germline gives CDR1 MNHNY, CDR2 SVGAGI (reference sequence). CDR3 loop: CASSYGGQGYNYGYTF. CDR3 bases: TGTGCCAGCAGTTACGGGGGACAGGGCTATAACTATGGCTACACCTTC.

The chain joins TRBV7-9 to TRBJ2-5; D might be TRBD2 (6 bases). This CDR3 region has 13 residues. Trimming removed 6 bases at V and 2 bases at J, with 10 bases between. The germline gives CDR1 SEHNR, CDR2 FQNEAQ (reference sequence). CDR3 protein: CASRAGTQETQYF. In nucleotides, the CDR3 is TGTGCCAGCAGAGCCGGGACTCAAGAGACCCAGTACTTC.

This chain joins TRBV10-3 and TRBJ2-2; 9 nucleotides line up with TRBD1. Per the germline V gene, CDR1 is ENHRY and CDR2 is SYGVKD. The CDR3 length is 14 residues. The junction had 1 base not matched to a gene; V was cut back by 6 bases and J by 2 bases. The CDR3 DNA reads as TGTGCCATCAGGGGACAGGGTAACACCGGGGAGCTGTTTTTT. It yields the protein CAIRGQGNTGELFF.

The chain uses TRBV18 and TRBJ2-1; D is perhaps TRBD1 (6 bases). V lost 3 bases, J lost 5 bases, and 23 bases lay in between. This CDR3 comprises 18 residues. CDR1 and CDR2 from the germline V gene are KGHSH and LQKENI. CDR3 bases: TGTGCCAGCTCACCGCCGGCCACAGGGATCATTGGAAACAATGAGCAGTTCTTC. Protein: CASSPPATGIIGNNEQFF. The full variable domain, in which reference TRBV18 and TRBJ2-1 provide the parts outside the CDR3, is NAGVMQNPRHLVRRRGQEARLRCSPMKGHSHVYWYRQLPEEGLKFMVYLQKENIIDESGMPKERFSAEFPKEGPSILRIQQVVRGDSAAYFCASSPPATGIIGNNEQFFGPGTRLTVL.

The chain carries TRBV7-6 and TRBJ1-1, with 9 bases that match TRBD1. V was pared by 6 bases and J by 1 base, with 3 bases of the junction left unmatched. CDR1 SGHVS and CDR2 FNYEAQ come from the germline V gene. The CDR3 length is 14 residues. CDR3 DNA sequence: TGTGCCAGCAGGGGACAGGGTTGGAACACTGAAGCTTTCTTT. This sequence encodes CASRGQGWNTEAFF.

The chain couples TRBV2 to TRBJ1-5; the D gene is possibly TRBD1 (6 bases). Germline-derived CDR1 and CDR2 are SNHLY and FYNNEI. The CDR3 has 15 residues. V lost 6 bases to trimming and J lost 2 bases, with 14 bases between them. As DNA, the CDR3 is TGTGCCAGCAGCGGCGGACAGACAGGCAATCAGCCCCAGCATTTT. Amino acids: CASSGGQTGNQPQHF.

Note on this clone: Germline is not matched at one junction end, which may reflect a read error. This sample also contains other DNA sequences that code for the same CDR3. The chain's CDR3 is CASSRLPDHNERFF. The CDR3 coding sequence is TGTGCCAGCAGCCGACTCCCCGACCACAATGAGCGGTTCTTC. V and J are TRBV6-4 and TRBJ2-1; no clear D gene. Per germline, CDR1 MRHNA and CDR2 SNTAGT. The CDR3 length is 14 residues.

The V call is TRBV15, the J call TRBJ2-1; TRBD1 matches at 7 bases. This CDR3 region has 12 residues. Germline V lookup: CDR1 LNHNV, CDR2 YYDKDF (reference sequence). The V segment lost 4 bases and the J segment 16 bases; nucleotides outside the gene matches: 10. The CDR3 spells CATSTNRDRVFF. The DNA for the CDR3 is TGTGCCACCAGCACAAACCGGGACAGAGTTTTCTTC.

The V and J genes are TRBV7-2 and TRBJ1-6, with TRBD1 matching over 7 bases. The CDR3 length is 14 residues. J was trimmed by 10 bases and V by 5 bases; bases with no gene match: 8. Germline V gene lookup returns CDR1 SGHTA and CDR2 FQGNSA. CDR3 region: CASSTRQGGSPLHF. CDR3 DNA sequence: TGTGCCAGCAGCACCCGACAGGGAGGCTCACCCCTCCACTTT.

The chain employs TRBV7-2 and TRBJ2-7; 10 bases agree with TRBD2. V gave up 5 bases and J gave up 5 bases; unmatched junction bases: 15. Germline V gene data show CDR1 as SGHTA and CDR2 as FQGNSA. This CDR3 has 17 amino acids. CDR3 nucleotide sequence: TGTGCCAGCAGCGCGAGCCTAAGAACTAGCGGGGTTAACGAGCAGTACTTC. Its translation is CASSASLRTSGVNEQYF.

The chain links TRBV2 to TRBJ1-5; 7 nucleotides agree with TRBD1. The trim removed 4 bases at V and 1 base at J, leaving 4 bases unmatched. Germline V gene sequence: CDR1 SNHLY, CDR2 FYNNEI. This CDR3 contains 15 residues. Here the CDR3 reads CASSARRGSNQPQHF. The CDR3 nucleotides are TGTGCCAGCAGTGCCCGCAGGGGGAGCAATCAGCCCCAGCATTTT. The full variable domain, its missing parts supplied by reference TRBV2 and TRBJ1-5, is EPEVTQTPSHQVTQMGQEVILRCVPISNHLYFYWYRQILGQKVEFLVSFYNNEISEKSEIFDDQFSVERPDGSNFTLKIRSTKLEDSAMYFCASSARRGSNQPQHFGDGTRLSIL.

The CDR3 coding sequence is TGTGCCAGCAGCTTTAGCGCAGATACGCAGTATTTT. This encodes CASSFSADTQYF. J is TRBJ2-3 and V is TRBV7-9, with D possibly TRBD2 on 5 matching bases. Per germline, CDR1 SEHNR and CDR2 FQNEAQ (reference sequence). Trimming removed 3 bases at V and 4 bases at J, with 5 bases between. This CDR3 contains 12 residues.

The chain uses TRBV6-6 and TRBJ1-4; D is perhaps TRBD1 (5 bases). The germline V gene has CDR1 MNHNY and CDR2 SVGAGI (reference sequence). Trimming removed 8 bases at V and 11 bases at J, with 15 bases between. The CDR3 has 12 amino acids. Here the CDR3 DNA reads TGTGCCAGCGCCCTGACAGCTAATAAACTGTTTTTT. Its translation: CASALTANKLFF.

The chain employs TRBV7-2 and TRBJ2-1; tentative D call: TRBD2 (6 bases). Trimming took 6 bases from V and 6 from J, leaving 12 bases between them. The germline V gene encodes CDR1 SGHTA and CDR2 FQGNSA. The CDR3 totals 13 residues. The CDR3 protein is CASSSVGGNEQFF. In DNA, the CDR3 is TGTGCCAGCAGTTCTGTGGGGGGCAATGAGCAGTTCTTC. Full variable domain (missing parts from reference TRBV7-2 and TRBJ2-1): GAGVSQSPSNKVTEKGKDVELRCDPISGHTALYWYRQSLGQGLEFLIYFQGNSAPDKSGLPSDRFSAERTGGSVSTLTIQRTQQEDSAVYLCASSSVGGNEQFFGPGTRLTVL.

The V and J genes are TRBV18 and TRBJ2-2; a weak D match, TRBD2 (5 bases). The CDR3 runs 14 residues. With 6 bases removed from V and 2 bases from J, the gap between germline ends came to 10 bases. CDR1 is KGHSH and CDR2 is LQKENI in the germline V gene. The CDR3 protein is CASSPTSNTGELFF. As DNA, the CDR3 is TGTGCCAGCTCGCCTACTAGTAACACCGGGGAGCTGTTTTTT. The full variable domain, rest sourced from reference TRBV18 and TRBJ2-2, is NAGVMQNPRHLVRRRGQEARLRCSPMKGHSHVYWYRQLPEEGLKFMVYLQKENIIDESGMPKERFSAEFPKEGPSILRIQQVVRGDSAAYFCASSPTSNTGELFFGEGSRLTVL.

The chain employs TRBV7-9 and TRBJ1-5; perhaps TRBD1 as D (5 bases). The CDR3 length is 17 residues. Trimming pared 2 bases from V and 2 bases from J, leaving 16 bases between. Germline V CDR1 and CDR2: SEHNR, FQNEAQ (reference sequence). The chain's CDR3 is CASSLLSGPLGNQPQHF. The CDR3 nucleotides are TGTGCCAGCAGCTTATTGTCAGGGCCCTTAGGCAATCAGCCCCAGCATTTT.

CDR3 protein: CASSSRQTSGVFDTDTQYF. CDR3 in DNA: TGTGCCAGCAGTTCCCGCCAGACTAGCGGGGTATTTGATACAGATACGCAGTATTTT. V usage is TRBV27 and J usage is TRBJ2-3; 11 bases fit TRBD2. Losses at the gene ends were 4 bases for V and 3 bases for J; bases not matched to a gene: 15. Germline loops: CDR1 MNHEY, CDR2 SMNVEV (reference sequence). The CDR3 loop spans 19 amino acids.

The V and J genes are TRBV28 and TRBJ1-5, with D possibly matching TRBD1 (6 bases). The germline V gene encodes CDR1 MDHEN and CDR2 SYDVKM. Trimming removed 10 bases at V and 2 bases at J, with 18 bases between. This CDR3 contains 15 residues. CDR3 sequence: CATSRGGRGNQPQHF. The CDR3 DNA sequence: TGTGCCACCTCCCGGGGGGGCCGAGGCAATCAGCCCCAGCATTTT.

V and J are TRBV7-9 and TRBJ1-5, with 8 bases that match TRBD1. This CDR3 spans 15 amino acids. Unmatched junction bases numbered 5, after V lost 4 bases and J lost 3 bases. The germline gives CDR1 SEHNR, CDR2 FQNEAQ (reference sequence). The CDR3 loop reads CASSSTGENNQPQHF. Written as DNA, the CDR3 is TGTGCCAGCAGCTCGACAGGGGAAAACAATCAGCCCCAGCATTTT.

The chain joins TRBV4-1 to TRBJ1-6; D not resolved. Germline values: CDR1 MGHRA, CDR2 YSYEKL. Between the trimmed V and J ends, which lost 0 bases and 4 bases, there was a span of 13 bases. CDR3 length: 17 amino acids. The CDR3 is CASSQDSGGLYNSPLHF. Written as DNA, the CDR3 is TGCGCCAGCAGCCAAGATTCGGGAGGGCTTTATAATTCACCCCTCCACTTT.

This chain uses TRBV7-8 with TRBJ2-2, with D perhaps matching TRBD1 (6 bases). V was shortened by 6 bases and J by 0 bases, with 17 bases between the two germline ends. The CDR3 sequence is 17 residues long. Germline V CDR1 and CDR2: SGHVS, FQNEAQ. The CDR3 spells CASSQTLDSSNTGELFF. The CDR3 DNA reads TGTGCCAGCAGTCAGACCCTGGACAGCTCGAACACCGGGGAGCTGTTTTTT.

Here the CDR3 reads CASSPRGWHNQPQHF. In nucleotides, the CDR3 is TGTGCCAGCAGCCCCCGAGGGTGGCACAATCAGCCCCAGCATTTT. The chain joins TRBV21-1 to TRBJ1-5. TRBV21-1 is noted as a pseudogene. CDR3 length: 15 amino acids.